This T cell receptor beta chain was captured by sequencing in a study of blood T cell repertoires in COVID-19. Study summary: Collection of acute and convalescent COVID-19 samples took place in the United States, Italy and Spain.

The table came from immunoSEQ multiplex PCR; TCRdb's copy has only in-frame clones and leaves some out. The table records hundreds of thousands of clones, roughly 89% of them present only once. From germline, CDR1 is SGHNT and CDR2 YENEEA. V lost 1 base, J lost 3 bases, and 2 bases stayed unmatched. The CDR3 loop spans 15 amino acids. This receptor was obtained from a woman aged 45-60 years with COVID-19, enrolled during active disease. The rearrangement joins TRBV11-3 to TRBJ2-2, with 7 bases identical to TRBD2. Sequenced: peripheral blood. Here the CDR3 reads CASSLGSGDTGELFF. DNA for the CDR3: TGTGCCAGCAGCTTAGGCAGCGGGGACACCGGGGAGCTGTTTTTT.